The 21 T cell receptor beta chains below all came from one sample that was sequenced in a study of OX40 agonist ivuxolimab in advanced cancers. Assay: immunoSEQ multiplex PCR; the TCRdb copy retains only in-frame clones and omits some. This sample carries some 66,000 clones, around four fifths of them seen once, and the ten largest clones take over 2%. The sequenced sample was CD4+ or CD8+ T cells sorted from blood, obtained in a trial of the OX40 agonist ivuxolimab. Every receptor here comes from an adult with an advanced solid tumor such as melanoma, head and neck, liver or kidney cancer.

This chain connects TRBV7-3 to TRBJ2-1, with D perhaps matching TRBD1 (6 bases). V lost 5 bases to trimming and J lost 6 bases, with 11 bases between them. This CDR3 is 13 amino acids long. Germline CDR1 is SGHTA and CDR2 is FQGTGA. The CDR3 nucleotides read TGTGCCAGCAGCCAGGGGCTCAGCAATGAGCAGTTCTTC. Translating it yields CASSQGLSNEQFF.

The V call is TRBV5-6, the J call TRBJ1-5, with D uncertain. Germline values: CDR1 SGHDT, CDR2 YYEEEE. The CDR3 consists of 14 residues. The V end was cut by 1 base, the J end by 1 base, with 6 bases between. The CDR3: CASSLWVSNQPQHF. The CDR3 DNA sequence: TGTGCCAGCAGCTTGTGGGTAAGCAATCAGCCCCAGCATTTT.

This chain connects TRBV6-5 to TRBJ2-3, with a tentative D call TRBD1 (5 bases). Germline lookup yields CDR1 MNHEY and CDR2 SVGAGI. With 9 bases removed from V and 2 bases from J, the gap between germline ends came to 12 bases. The CDR3 loop spans 13 amino acids. CDR3 residues: CASKQGTTDTQYF. The CDR3, as DNA: TGTGCCAGTAAGCAGGGTACCACAGATACGCAGTATTTT.

The DNA for the CDR3 is TGTGCCAGCAGCCATCCCGGTTTTGGCGAGCAGTACTTC. It yields the protein CASSHPGFGEQYF. The J gene is TRBJ2-7, the V gene TRBV7-2; D unresolved. The CDR3 has 13 residues. Trimming stripped 5 bases from V and 6 bases from J, with 14 bases between. Germline V gene data show CDR1 as SGHTA and CDR2 as FQGNSA.

This clone has a handful of counts. The CDR3 loop reads CASSLRGPGAFETGELFF. The CDR3 nucleotides read TGTGCCAGCAGCTTAAGAGGCCCAGGGGCATTCGAGACCGGGGAGCTGTTTTTT. The chain joins TRBV7-3 to TRBJ2-2; TRBD1 is a possible D gene (6 bases). Trimming left V 1 base short and J 5 bases short, with 20 bases between. The germline CDR1 and CDR2 sequences are SGHTA and FQGTGA. This CDR3 is 18 amino acids long.

The chain uses TRBV30 and TRBJ1-1, with D tentatively TRBD1 (6 bases). V was shortened by 0 bases and J by 9 bases, with 11 bases between the two germline ends. CDR1 is GTSNPN, CDR2 SVGIG, per germline (reference sequence). This CDR3 is built from 12 residues. The CDR3 here is CAWSVWGAKAFF. CDR3 bases: TGTGCCTGGAGTGTATGGGGGGCGAAAGCTTTCTTT.

This chain links TRBV7-2 with TRBJ1-4, with 7 bases lining up with TRBD1. This CDR3 is 15 amino acids long. J lost 4 bases, V lost 2 bases, and 4 bases had no gene match. The germline CDR1 and CDR2 sequences are SGHTA and FQGNSA. CDR3 region: CASSLMGQRNEKLFF. DNA for the CDR3: TGTGCCAGCAGCTTAATGGGACAGCGTAATGAAAAACTGTTTTTT.

This chain uses TRBV5-4 with TRBJ1-1; D gene uncertain. Germline assignment: CDR1 SGHNT and CDR2 YYREEE (reference sequence). Trimming took 9 bases from V and 1 from J, leaving 19 bases between them. This CDR3 is 15 amino acids long. CDR3 loop: CATPFTGQPNTEAFF. The CDR3 DNA sequence: TGTGCCACCCCATTCACCGGCCAGCCGAACACTGAAGCTTTCTTT.

This clone has more than one count but fewer than ten. The rearrangement uses TRBV28 and TRBJ1-2; D not certain. Germline-derived CDR1 and CDR2 are MDHEN and SYDVKM. The CDR3 runs to 15 residues. Deletions cut 3 bases from V and 3 bases from J, with 14 bases between. The DNA for the CDR3 is TGTGCCAGCAGTTTCTCTTACAAGAATTACTATGGCTACACCTTC. It specifies CASSFSYKNYYGYTF.

V gene TRBV19 combines with J gene TRBJ2-5; the match to TRBD2 covers 11 bases. The CDR3 covers 16 residues. Germline V gene lookup returns CDR1 LNHDA and CDR2 SQIVND (reference sequence). The V segment lost 4 bases and the J segment 3 bases; nucleotides outside the gene matches: 7. Written as DNA, the CDR3 is TGTGCCAGTAGTACGTTCGGACTAGCGGGCAAAGAGACCCAGTACTTC. As protein: CASSTFGLAGKETQYF.

V gene TRBV11-3 combines with J gene TRBJ2-5; D possibly corresponds to TRBD1 (6 bases). Germline lookup yields CDR1 SGHNT and CDR2 YENEEA. This CDR3 has 15 amino acids. V shed 5 bases and J shed 5 bases, with 18 bases lying between them. The CDR3 DNA reads TGTGCCAGCAGCGATACAGGGACCTCAGCGGAGACCCAGTACTTC. This encodes CASSDTGTSAETQYF.

The chain recombines TRBV11-2 with TRBJ1-2; tentatively, D is TRBD1 (5 bases). The CDR3 extends over 17 amino acids. Deletions cut 1 base from V and 3 bases from J, with 18 bases between. The germline gives CDR1 SGHAT, CDR2 FQNNGV. The CDR3 protein is CASSLGSGTPDDYGYTF. CDR3 nucleotides: TGTGCCAGCAGCTTAGGATCAGGGACCCCCGACGACTATGGCTACACCTTC.

The V and J genes are TRBV13 and TRBJ2-7, with TRBD2 matching over 10 bases. The CDR3 has 17 amino acids. Trimming at V came to 4 bases and at J to 0 bases, leaving 9 bases not matched to a gene. Germline-derived CDR1 and CDR2 are PRHDT and FYEKMQ (reference sequence). The CDR3 DNA sequence: TGTGCCAGCAGCTCCTTTAGCGGGAGGATTGGCTCCTACGAGCAGTACTTC. Protein: CASSSFSGRIGSYEQYF.

This clone was counted a few times. V usage is TRBV7-9 and J usage is TRBJ2-7; D is ambiguous. This CDR3 has 12 residues. Trimming took off 5 bases at V and 6 bases at J, with 11 bases between the two ends. Per the germline V gene, CDR1 is SEHNR and CDR2 is FQNEAQ (reference sequence). DNA of the CDR3: TGTGCCAGCAGCCCGGTTCTTCTCGAGCAGTACTTC. Amino acid sequence: CASSPVLLEQYF.

The chain has TRBV27 and TRBJ2-7; D is undetermined. The CDR3 runs to 14 residues. Germline CDR1 is MNHEY and CDR2 is SMNVEV (reference sequence). The ends were cut back, 5 bases at V and 2 bases at J, with 13 bases in the middle. The CDR3 here is CASSPRTFTYEQYF. The CDR3 DNA sequence: TGTGCCAGCAGTCCACGGACCTTCACCTACGAGCAGTACTTC.

The V and J genes are TRBV30 and TRBJ2-7, with TRBD2 matching 8 bases. The germline gives CDR1 GTSNPN, CDR2 SVGIG (reference sequence). The CDR3 is 14 residues long. V lost 5 bases, J lost 0 bases, and 6 bases stayed unmatched. The CDR3 spells CAWQAGVLSYEQYF. The CDR3 nucleotides read TGTGCCTGGCAAGCGGGAGTTCTCTCCTACGAGCAGTACTTC. Complete variable domain (other parts from reference TRBV30 and TRBJ2-7): SQTIHQWPATLVQPVGSPLSLECTVEGTSNPNLYWYRQAAGRGLQLLFYSVGIGQISSEVPQNLSASRPQDRQFILSSKKLLLSDSGFYLCAWQAGVLSYEQYFGPGTRLTVT.

This clone was counted between two and nine times. The J gene is TRBJ1-1, the V gene TRBV5-1; 9 bases match TRBD1. V trimming: 3 bases; J trimming: 0 bases; junction bases outside the gene matches: 12. This CDR3 is 18 amino acids long. The germline V gene encodes CDR1 SGHRS and CDR2 YFSETQ. CDR3 sequence reads: CASSSWTGVSVMNTEAFF. In DNA, the CDR3 is TGCGCCAGCAGCTCCTGGACAGGGGTTTCAGTTATGAACACTGAAGCTTTCTTT.

The chain has TRBV7-6 and TRBJ2-1; 9 positions match TRBD2. The germline V gene has CDR1 SGHVS and CDR2 FNYEAQ. V shed 1 base, J shed 10 bases, and the junction held 11 bases outside the gene matches. This CDR3 spans 16 amino acids. The CDR3 sequence: CASSLGWREGKPEQFF. CDR3 DNA sequence: TGTGCCAGCAGCTTAGGATGGCGGGAGGGAAAGCCAGAGCAGTTCTTC. Full variable domain (missing parts from reference TRBV7-6 and TRBJ2-1): GAGVSQSPRYKVTKRGQDVALRCDPISGHVSLYWYRQALGQGPEFLTYFNYEAQQDKSGLPNDRFSAERPEGSISTLTIQRTEQRDSAMYRCASSLGWREGKPEQFFGPGTRLTVL.

The chain couples TRBV7-2 to TRBJ2-4; 8 positions agree with TRBD1. Unmatched junction bases numbered 3, after V lost 1 base and J lost 4 bases. The CDR3 contains 15 residues. Germline CDR1 SGHTA, CDR2 FQGNSA. This CDR3 is CASSLGRTGKNIQYF. CDR3 in DNA: TGTGCCAGCAGCTTAGGGAGGACAGGGAAAAACATTCAGTACTTC.

V gene TRBV5-6 combines with J gene TRBJ2-6; the D gene is possibly TRBD1 (5 bases). The CDR3 contains 15 residues. Germline CDR1 reads SGHDT; CDR2 reads YYEEEE. V was trimmed by 0 bases and J by 2 bases, leaving 6 bases between them. CDR3 coding DNA: TGTGCCAGCAGCTTGGGGGGCCCTGGGGCCAACGTCCTGACTTTC. This encodes CASSLGGPGANVLTF.

The chain links TRBV7-3 to TRBJ2-3; perhaps TRBD2 as D (6 bases). Germline V lookup: CDR1 SGHTA, CDR2 FQGTGA. The CDR3 spans 14 residues. V gave up 2 bases and J gave up 11 bases, with 17 bases separating them. CDR3 amino acids: CASSLGAGGAGQYF. CDR3 coding DNA: TGTGCCAGCAGCTTAGGGGCTGGTGGAGCGGGGCAGTATTTT.